The subject of this entry is one T cell receptor (beta chain). This clonotype has a count of ten or more. This receptor's antigen is unknown. Base qualities are not provided; no much larger clone lies one nucleotide away. The data stem from a study of T cells after yellow fever vaccination (dated by TCRdb to the late 2010s). At the level of the whole study: The SMART-Seq v4 Ultra Low Input RNA kit was used to prepare libraries from fractions with low cell numbers. To follow T-cell clones before and after both primary and booster YFV17D yellow fever vaccination, bulk TCR alpha and beta repertoires underwent longitudinal sequencing. The cohort comprised two healthy male donors, one aged 18 to 30 and one aged 30 to 40 years. Blood was drawn at multiple timepoints before and after primary and secondary immunization, with bulk PBMC replicates and cell subsets isolated. Overall results and qualifications from the work: A small fraction of clonotypes showed up in both the CD4 and CD8 compartments, probably as a result of convergent recombination. Most clones expanded after primary vaccination (96% of CD4 and around 89% of CD8) were re-detected after the booster, suggesting that broad memory maintenance occurred. Because only a couple of donors were included in the study, the extent to which the findings can be generalized is limited. Compared with the primary T-cell response, the secondary T-cell response was weaker but faster, peaking on day 5 rather than day 15. Because abundant contaminating clonotypes from the bulk population could be contained in FACS-sorted repertoires, computational filtering was required.

Sequencing was performed on an Illumina NovaSeq 6000. Synthesis of TCR cDNA relied on 5'RACE template switching, a step that introduced a universal primer site along with unique molecular identifiers. cDNA synthesis was primed from both the TCR alpha and TCR beta constant segments. Libraries were amplified in two PCR steps, with sample barcodes and sequencing adapters added in the second step. Sequencing of libraries was done on Illumina HiSeq 2500 (2x100 bp) or NovaSeq (2x150 bp). Per the original workflow: Reads were demultiplexed and collapsed into UMI consensus sequences with MIGEC, and V(D)J alignment was performed with MiXCR. Using edgeR on replicate PBMC samples, clonotypes were called vaccine-responding if FDR was below 0.01 and the log2 fold change was above 5 up to day 15. CD4 or CD8 identity was assigned to each bulk clonotype according to whether the clonotype was present at higher abundance in the sequenced CD4 repertoire or the sequenced CD8 repertoire. TCRdb reprocessing: public reads trimmed at Q25 with fastp, clones called with MiXCR, in-frame beta chains kept. Merged by CDR3 protein, the rows form single entries marked with the most common genes and DNA. In this record, the V and J calls reflect TCRdb's handling and not the investigators' own analysis. The sample profile shows some 250,000 distinct CDR3 sequences; 3.6% of them were found once. The top ten clonotypes cover under 20% of the sample.

The CDR3 starts with the cysteine, ends with the phenylalanine, and has 15 residues. The only DNA kept is the CDR3, 45 bases in frame from the first base. Trimming removed 3 bases from V and 0 bases from J, leaving 11 bases between the germline ends. CDR1 is given as SGHDT and CDR2 as YYEEEE, both from the germline V gene. The label giving this sample's treatment or condition can be read as: live attenuated yellow fever vaccine strain. At each blood-draw timepoint, two biological replicates of bulk PBMCs were obtained. A standard Ficoll-Paque protocol was used to isolate PBMCs from peripheral blood. RNA was extracted with TriZol from bulk PBMCs, CD4 and CD8 fractions, and dextramer-positive and dextramer-negative fractions.

The receptor comes from a man aged 18-30 years who received the YFV17D yellow fever vaccine. Here the chain combines TRBV5-6 and TRBJ2-3; no D segment can be confidently identified. The specimen was PBMCs, collected 15 days after the yellow fever booster vaccination. The nucleotide sequence reads as follows: TGTGCCAGCAGCTGGGCGGTATCTAGCACAGATACGCAGTATTTT. This yields the protein CASSWAVSSTDTQYF.